The sample holds one count of the clone carrying this T cell receptor beta chain. V lost 3 bases to trimming and J lost 6 bases, with 14 bases between them. The V gene's germline CDR1 is SGDLS and CDR2 YYNGEE. The CDR3 runs to 14 residues. This sample is part of a study of blood T cell repertoires in COVID-19. Assay used: immunoSEQ multiplex PCR; TCRdb lists only in-frame clones, some missing. Among approximately 4,000 clones listed, about 89% were seen once. The clonotype originates from a man aged 45-60 years with active COVID-19. This rearrangement joins TRBV9 to TRBJ2-3, with D perhaps matching TRBD2 (6 bases). The sequenced sample was peripheral blood. The CDR3, as DNA: TGTGCCAGCAGCGCGACTAGTTTTCCGGATACGCAGTATTTT. This translates into CASSATSFPDTQYF. Filled out from reference TRBV9 and TRBJ2-3, the complete variable domain reads DSGVTQTPKHLITATGQRVTLRCSPRSGDLSVYWYQQSLDQGLQFLIQYYNGEERAKGNILERFSAQQFPDLHSELNLSSLELGDSALYFCASSATSFPDTQYFGPGTRLTVL.